This T cell receptor beta chain originates from a study of radiotherapy plus CTLA-4 blockade in lung cancer. Those with chemo-refractory metastatic non-small-cell lung cancer were treated with focal radiation combined with CTLA-4 blockade using ipilimumab. V lost 5 bases and J lost 2, with 12 bases in between. Germline CDR1 is SQVTM and CDR2 is ANQGSEA. The CDR3 sequence is 14 residues long. About this clone: The target antigen is unknown.

Libraries were prepared by immunoSEQ multiplex PCR; TCRdb keeps only in-frame clonotypes and omits some of them. The sample includes 120,000 or so clones, 65% to 85% of them seen just once. Study-wide points: Once radiotherapy plus ipilimumab had been given, TCR clones derived from tumor expanded in blood.

Sequenced material: peripheral blood, taken from a patient treated with radiotherapy plus ipilimumab. The chain has TRBV29-1 and TRBJ2-2; possibly TRBD2 for D (6 bases). The clonotype comes from a human donor with non-small cell lung cancer who had a partial response to radiotherapy plus ipilimumab. The CDR3 nucleotides are TGCAGCGTTCGTGGGGGGTTCAACACCGGGGAGCTGTTTTTT. Its translation: CSVRGGFNTGELFF.